A single sample gave rise to the 14 T cell receptor beta chains below, sequenced in a study of blood T cell repertoires in COVID-19. Clones were sequenced by immunoSEQ multiplex PCR, and TCRdb holds only the in-frame ones, with some missing. The sample shows 120,000 or so clones, 85% to 90% of them seen only once. Material for sequencing was peripheral blood. The receptor set was obtained from a woman in her seventies with acute or convalescent COVID-19.

This clone occurred a few times. This chain uses TRBV6-4 with TRBJ2-2, with 7 bases matching TRBD1. Trimming removed 5 bases from V and 3 bases from J; junction bases left unmatched: 3. Germline CDR1 reads MRHNA; CDR2 reads SNTAGT. The CDR3 is 14 amino acids. The CDR3 loop is CASSWDRDTGELFF. The CDR3 DNA sequence: TGTGCCAGCAGTTGGGACAGAGACACCGGGGAGCTGTTTTTT.

The chain employs TRBV29-1 and TRBJ1-1; D is undetermined. There are 13 residues in the CDR3. CDR1 and CDR2 (germline): SQVTM, ANQGSEA. V gave up 3 bases and J gave up 1 base, with 9 bases separating them. The CDR3, as DNA: TGCAGCGTTGAGCCGACAAGGAACACTGAAGCTTTCTTT. It encodes CSVEPTRNTEAFF.

The rearrangement joins TRBV3-1 (or the pseudogene TRBV3-2) to TRBJ2-5; TRBD2 matches 11 bases. This CDR3 contains 16 residues. Germline CDR1 is LGHDT and CDR2 is YNNKEL (reference sequence). With V trimmed by 4 bases and J by 3 bases, 7 bases remained unmatched. The CDR3 region is CASSLLAGGGKETQYF. As DNA, the CDR3 is TGTGCCAGCAGCCTCCTAGCGGGGGGAGGAAAAGAGACCCAGTACTTC.

The chain is built from TRBV21-1 and TRBJ2-7; the table calls TRBD1, which could not be checked here. TRBV21-1 is a pseudogene locus. CDR3 length: 17 residues. This CDR3 reads CASSSNGGTGVGDEQYF. The CDR3 DNA sequence: TGTGCCAGCAGCTCCAATGGGGGGACAGGAGTCGGGGACGAGCAGTACTTC.

This clone appeared once. The rearrangement uses TRBV4-1 and TRBJ1-6; 10 positions agree with TRBD1. The CDR3 is 14 amino acids. V shed 6 bases and J 9 bases; nucleotides not matched to a gene: 5. Germline CDR1 is MGHRA and CDR2 is YSYEKL. The CDR3 DNA follows: TGCGCCAGCAGGGCGGGACAGGGGAGTTCACCCCTCCACTTT. Protein: CASRAGQGSSPLHF.

This clone was observed a single time. The rearrangement uses TRBV5-1 and TRBJ2-2; 13 bases are a match to TRBD2. The V segment lost 4 bases and the J segment 5 bases; nucleotides outside the gene matches: 5. The CDR3 length is 16 residues. Germline CDR1 reads SGHRS; CDR2 reads YFSETQ. Written as DNA, the CDR3 is TGCGCCAGCAGCCTCGGGACTAGCGGGGTAACCGGGGAGCTGTTTTTT. It is translated as CASSLGTSGVTGELFF.

The chain links TRBV30 to TRBJ2-3; 8 positions match TRBD1. V gave up 3 bases and J gave up 3 bases; unmatched junction bases: 5. CDR3 length: 14 residues. Germline V gives CDR1 GTSNPN, CDR2 SVGIG (reference sequence). The CDR3 spells CAWRRTGSTDTQYF. Here the CDR3 DNA reads TGTGCCTGGAGACGGACAGGGTCGACAGATACGCAGTATTTT.

As regards this clone: The sample contains more than one DNA sequence encoding this CDR3. The chain joins TRBV10-3 to TRBJ2-1; D may be TRBD1 (6 bases). The ends were cut back, 0 bases at V and 3 bases at J, with 6 bases in the middle. In germline, CDR1 is ENHRY, CDR2 SYGVKD. This CDR3 region has 14 residues. CDR3 nucleotides: TGTGCCATCAGTGAGTCAGGGGGCTACAATGAGCAGTTCTTC. Its protein product is CAISESGGYNEQFF.

The chain combines TRBV6-5 with TRBJ2-7; a possible D gene is TRBD1 (6 bases). CDR3 length: 15 amino acids. Trimming shortened V by 5 bases and J by 0 bases, and 14 bases separated the two germline ends. In germline, CDR1 is MNHEY, CDR2 SVGAGI. For the CDR3, the DNA is TGTGCCAGCAGTACGACGGACAGTAGCTCCTACGAGCAGTACTTC. It codes for CASSTTDSSSYEQYF.

CDR3 in DNA: TGTGCCAGCAGCCCCGGACAGGGGGCTCGGGGTGTCTATGGCTACACCTTC. It is translated as CASSPGQGARGVYGYTF. The chain combines TRBV7-9 with TRBJ1-2, with TRBD1 identical over 11 bases. With V trimmed by 5 bases and J by 4 bases, 12 bases remained unmatched. Germline V lookup: CDR1 SEHNR, CDR2 FQNEAQ (reference sequence). The CDR3 loop spans 17 amino acids.

This clone has a single count. The chain carries TRBV5-1 and TRBJ1-6; 7 positions agree with TRBD1. There are 15 residues in the CDR3. Trimming removed 0 bases from V and 11 bases from J; junction bases left unmatched: 8. CDR1 and CDR2 (germline): SGHRS, YFSETQ. CDR3 residues: CASSLADRDLPPLHF. The CDR3 DNA is TGCGCCAGCAGCTTGGCCGACAGGGATCTGCCACCCCTCCACTTT. Complete variable domain (other parts from reference TRBV5-1 and TRBJ1-6): KAGVTQTPRYLIKTRGQQVTLSCSPISGHRSVSWYQQTPGQGLQFLFEYFSETQRNKGNFPGRFSGRQFSNSRSEMNVSTLELGDSALYLCASSLADRDLPPLHFGNGTRLTVT.

This clone was seen just once. This chain links TRBV6-5 with TRBJ1-1; TRBD1 matches at 10 bases. Trimming took 0 bases from V and 5 from J; bases not matched to a gene: 6. From germline, CDR1 is MNHEY and CDR2 SVGAGI. The CDR3 sequence is 16 residues long. CDR3 loop: CASSYSSGQGGTEAFF. The CDR3 coding sequence is TGTGCCAGCAGTTACTCCTCAGGACAGGGGGGTACTGAAGCTTTCTTT.

In DNA, the CDR3 is TGCGCCAGCAGCTCGGCGCGGGAGGGCAGGGGCACCTTC. It codes for CASSSAREGRGTF. V and J are TRBV5-1 and TRBJ1-2; weak D call: TRBD1 (6 bases). In germline, CDR1 is SGHRS, CDR2 YFSETQ. V was shortened by 3 bases and J by 13 bases, with 19 bases between the two germline ends. There are 13 residues in the CDR3.

The chain joins TRBV23-1 to TRBJ2-2; D uncertain. TRBV23-1 is filed as an ORF, its function uncertain. V lost 0 bases and J lost 1, with 9 bases in between. CDR3 length equals 16 residues. The CDR3 is CASSQSLGLNTGELFF. The CDR3 DNA reads TGCGCCAGCAGTCAATCCCTTGGGCTGAACACCGGGGAGCTGTTTTTT.